The T cell receptor (beta chain) described here comes from a study of T cell clusters in autoimmune cytopenias. One tube held mixed TRB-A and TRB-B primer pools for touch-down PCR. Reanalyzing the multiplex PCR reads, TCRdb keeps one entry per CDR3 protein, without DNA. Found here are about 4,800 distinct CDR3 sequences; the top ten clones hold roughly 12%. By frequency, this clonotype registers medium-sized. The germline gives CDR1 KGHSH, CDR2 LQKENI. The CDR3 is made up of 14 amino acids. Each sample's input was around 250 ng genomic DNA, some 40,000 genome equivalents. The data also belong to a second study, concerning T cell repertoires in aging, cancer and after chemotherapy. That work states: Healthy donors lost TCR diversity with age mainly through richness, cancer patients through richness and evenness. Median generation probability rose over the chemotherapy interval in each cancer cohort, suggesting rebound thymic output.

This rearrangement joins TRBV18 to TRBJ1-4. The TCR comes from a human donor in good health. The sequenced sample consisted of peripheral blood. The CDR3 loop is CASSEAATNEKLFF. Complete variable domain (other parts from reference TRBV18 and TRBJ1-4): NAGVMQNPRHLVRRRGQEARLRCSPMKGHSHVYWYRQLPEEGLKFMVYLQKENIIDESGMPKERFSAEFPKEGPSILRIQQVVRGDSAAYFCASSEAATNEKLFFGSGTQLSVL.